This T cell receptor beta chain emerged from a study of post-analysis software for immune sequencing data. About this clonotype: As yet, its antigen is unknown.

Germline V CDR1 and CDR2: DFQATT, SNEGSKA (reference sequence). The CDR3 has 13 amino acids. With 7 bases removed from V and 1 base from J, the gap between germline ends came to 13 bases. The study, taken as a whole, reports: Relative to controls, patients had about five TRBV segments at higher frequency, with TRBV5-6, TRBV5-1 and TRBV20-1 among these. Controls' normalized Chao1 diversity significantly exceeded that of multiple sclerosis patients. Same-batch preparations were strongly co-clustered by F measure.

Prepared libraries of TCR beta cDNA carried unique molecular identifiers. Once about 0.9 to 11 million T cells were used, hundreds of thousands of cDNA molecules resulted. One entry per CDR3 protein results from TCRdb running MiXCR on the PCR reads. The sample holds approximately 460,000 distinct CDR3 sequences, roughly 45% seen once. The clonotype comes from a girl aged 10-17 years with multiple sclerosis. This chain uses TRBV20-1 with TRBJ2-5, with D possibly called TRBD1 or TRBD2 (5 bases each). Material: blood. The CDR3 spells CSGVRDPQETQYF. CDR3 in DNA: TGCAGTGGAGTTAGGGACCCCCAAGAGACCCAGTACTTC.